This T cell receptor beta chain was recovered during a study of T cell repertoires in cytomegalovirus infection. Study in general: Public TCR beta signatures provided an indication of both CMV infection and a matching HLA type.

The CDR3 spans 11 residues. In germline, CDR1 is SQVTM, CDR2 ANQGSEA. Trimming shortened V by 1 base and J by 4 bases, and 4 bases separated the two germline ends. TCRdb recomputed calls from the reads with MiXCR, one row per CDR3 protein. The profile shows 250,000 to 400,000 distinct CDR3 sequences, roughly 25% of them singletons. Study outcomes and limitations: There were carriers of CMV plus the relevant HLA, and cumulative public TCR beta family frequency identified them.

Turning to this clonotype: The antigen remains undetermined.

This TCR was recovered from a human donor in good health (CMV status not recorded). Some clones in this sample may be carry-over from other donors' samples. V is TRBV29-1 and J is TRBJ2-5; D unresolved. Source: cultured PBMCs, taken from culture after CMV antigen stimulation. This CDR3 reads CSVEGTETQYF. DNA for the CDR3: TGCAGCGTTGAAGGAACAGAGACCCAGTACTTC.